This TCR beta chain was sequenced during a study of neurological immune-mediated disorders. V shed 8 bases and J 5 bases; nucleotides not matched to a gene: 1. The CDR3 sequence is 12 residues long. Germline-derived CDR1 and CDR2 are ENHRY and SYGVKD. The making of cDNA relied on 5'RACE with 10-nucleotide random UMIs. One entry per CDR3 protein results from TCRdb running MiXCR on the 5' RACE reads. The sample holds fewer than 30,000 distinct CDR3 sequences, around 13% seen once. This clonotype was seen many times. The receptor comes from a woman aged 55-69 years with HTLV-1-associated myelopathy (HAM/TSP). Sample: PBMCs. The rearrangement uses TRBV10-3 and TRBJ2-1; 9 bases are a match to TRBD1. In DNA, the CDR3 is TGTGCCATCGGGACAGGGAACAATGAGCAGTTCTTC. Translation gives CAIGTGNNEQFF.